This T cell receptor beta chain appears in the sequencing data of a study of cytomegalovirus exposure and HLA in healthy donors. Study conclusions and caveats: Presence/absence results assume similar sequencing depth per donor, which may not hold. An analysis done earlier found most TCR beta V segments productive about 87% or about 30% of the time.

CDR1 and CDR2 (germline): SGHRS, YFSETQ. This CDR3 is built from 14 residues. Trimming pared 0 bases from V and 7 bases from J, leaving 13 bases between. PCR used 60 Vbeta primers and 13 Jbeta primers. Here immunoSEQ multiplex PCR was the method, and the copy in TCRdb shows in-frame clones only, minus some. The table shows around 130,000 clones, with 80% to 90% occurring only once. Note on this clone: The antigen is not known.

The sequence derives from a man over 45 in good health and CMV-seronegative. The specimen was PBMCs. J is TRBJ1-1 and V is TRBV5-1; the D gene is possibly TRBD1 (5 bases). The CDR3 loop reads CASSLGGGAFEAFF. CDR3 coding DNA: TGCGCCAGCAGCTTGGGGGGAGGGGCATTTGAAGCTTTCTTT.